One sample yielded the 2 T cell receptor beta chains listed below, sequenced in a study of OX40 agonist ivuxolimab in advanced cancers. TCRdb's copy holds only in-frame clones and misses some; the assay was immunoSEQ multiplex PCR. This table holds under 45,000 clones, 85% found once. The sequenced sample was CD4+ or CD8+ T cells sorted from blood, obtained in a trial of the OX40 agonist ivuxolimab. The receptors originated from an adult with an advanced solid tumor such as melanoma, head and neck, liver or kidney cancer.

The CDR3 DNA is TGTGCCAGCAGTTTCCCTAAAAGACTAGCGGGGCCTATAAACTACGAGCAGTACTTC. The encoded protein is CASSFPKRLAGPINYEQYF. This chain connects TRBV28 to TRBJ2-7; TRBD2 agrees at 11 bases. CDR3 length: 19 amino acids. V lost 3 bases to trimming and J lost 3 bases; unmatched junction nucleotides: 16. Germline values: CDR1 MDHEN, CDR2 SYDVKM. Looking up the rest from reference TRBV28 and TRBJ2-7 gives the full variable domain: DVKVTQSSRYLVKRTGEKVFLECVQDMDHENMFWYRQDPGLGLRLIYFSYDVKMKEKGDIPEGYSVSREKKERFSLILESASTNQTSMYLCASSFPKRLAGPINYEQYFGPGTRLTVT.

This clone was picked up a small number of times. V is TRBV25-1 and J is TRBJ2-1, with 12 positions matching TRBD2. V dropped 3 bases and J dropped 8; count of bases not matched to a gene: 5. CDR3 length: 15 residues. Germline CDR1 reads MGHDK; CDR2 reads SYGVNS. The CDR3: CASSDLGTSGYEQFF. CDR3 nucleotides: TGTGCCAGCAGTGACTTGGGGACTAGCGGGTATGAGCAGTTCTTC.